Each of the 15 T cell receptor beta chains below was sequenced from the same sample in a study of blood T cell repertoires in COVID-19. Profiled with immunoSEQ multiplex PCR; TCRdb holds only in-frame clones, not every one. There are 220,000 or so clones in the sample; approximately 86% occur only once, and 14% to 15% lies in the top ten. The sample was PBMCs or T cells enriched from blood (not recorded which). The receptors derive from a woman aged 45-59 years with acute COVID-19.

CDR3 region: CASSVYTGLLNEQFF. The CDR3 DNA reads as TGTGCCAGCAGCGTATATACCGGACTGCTCAATGAGCAGTTCTTC. The chain employs TRBV9 and TRBJ2-1; possible D gene TRBD2, 5 bases. V lost 1 base to trimming and J lost 6 bases, with 14 bases between them. Germline CDR1 reads SGDLS; CDR2 reads YYNGEE. This CDR3 is 15 amino acids long. Combining the CDR3 with reference TRBV9 and TRBJ2-1 gives the whole variable domain DSGVTQTPKHLITATGQRVTLRCSPRSGDLSVYWYQQSLDQGLQFLIQYYNGEERAKGNILERFSAQQFPDLHSELNLSSLELGDSALYFCASSVYTGLLNEQFFGPGTRLTVL.

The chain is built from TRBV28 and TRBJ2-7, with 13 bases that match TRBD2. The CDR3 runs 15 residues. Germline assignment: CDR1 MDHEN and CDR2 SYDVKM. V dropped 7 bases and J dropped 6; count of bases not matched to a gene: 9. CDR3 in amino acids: CASTSTSGRNLEQYF. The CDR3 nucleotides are TGTGCCAGCACCTCGACTAGCGGGAGGAATCTCGAGCAGTACTTC.

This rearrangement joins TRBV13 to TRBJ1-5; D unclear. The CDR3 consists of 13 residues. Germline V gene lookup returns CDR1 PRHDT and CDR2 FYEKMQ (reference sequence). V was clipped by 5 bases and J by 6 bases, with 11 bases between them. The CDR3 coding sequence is TGTGCCAGCAGCACCGCCACAGCTCAGCCCCAGCATTTT. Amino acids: CASSTATAQPQHF.

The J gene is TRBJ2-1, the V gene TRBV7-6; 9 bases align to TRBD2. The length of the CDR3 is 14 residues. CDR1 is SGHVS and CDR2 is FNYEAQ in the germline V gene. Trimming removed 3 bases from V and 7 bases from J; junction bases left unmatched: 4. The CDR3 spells CASSLVTSGNEQFF. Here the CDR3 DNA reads TGTGCCAGCAGCTTGGTAACTAGCGGGAATGAGCAGTTCTTC.

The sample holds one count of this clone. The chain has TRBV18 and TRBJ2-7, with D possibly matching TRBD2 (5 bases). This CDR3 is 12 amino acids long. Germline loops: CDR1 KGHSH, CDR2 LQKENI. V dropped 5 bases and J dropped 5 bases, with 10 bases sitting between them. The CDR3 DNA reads TGTGCCAGCTCAGTCACGGGGAACGAGCAGTACTTC. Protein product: CASSVTGNEQYF.

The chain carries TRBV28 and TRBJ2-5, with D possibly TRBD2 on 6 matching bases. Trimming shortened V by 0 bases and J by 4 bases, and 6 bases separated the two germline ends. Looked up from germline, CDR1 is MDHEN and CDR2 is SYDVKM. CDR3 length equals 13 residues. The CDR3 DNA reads TGTGCCAGCAGTTTATGGGGGGGAGAGACCCAGTACTTC. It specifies CASSLWGGETQYF.

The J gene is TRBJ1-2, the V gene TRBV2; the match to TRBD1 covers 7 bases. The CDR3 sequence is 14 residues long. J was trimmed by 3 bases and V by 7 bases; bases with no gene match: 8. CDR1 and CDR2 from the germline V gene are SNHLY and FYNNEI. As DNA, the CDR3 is TGTGCCAGCAAGCCAGGGGGTACCCACTATGGCTACACCTTC. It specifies CASKPGGTHYGYTF.

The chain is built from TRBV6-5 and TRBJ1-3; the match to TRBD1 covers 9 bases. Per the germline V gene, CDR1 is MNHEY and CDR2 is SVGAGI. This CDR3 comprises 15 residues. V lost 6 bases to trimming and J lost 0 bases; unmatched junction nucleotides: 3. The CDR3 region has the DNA TGTGCCAGCAGGACAGGGGGTTACTCTGGAAACACCATATATTTT. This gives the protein CASRTGGYSGNTIYF.

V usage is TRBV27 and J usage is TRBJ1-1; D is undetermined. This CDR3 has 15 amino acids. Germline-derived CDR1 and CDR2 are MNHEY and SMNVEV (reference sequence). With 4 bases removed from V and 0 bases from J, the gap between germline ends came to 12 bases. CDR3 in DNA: TGTGCCAGCAGTTACTCCACAGCATTGAACACTGAAGCTTTCTTT. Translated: CASSYSTALNTEAFF.

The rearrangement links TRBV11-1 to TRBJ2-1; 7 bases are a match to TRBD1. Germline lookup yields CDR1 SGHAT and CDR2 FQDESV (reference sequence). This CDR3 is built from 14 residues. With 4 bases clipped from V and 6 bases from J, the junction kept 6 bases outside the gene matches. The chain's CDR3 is CASSSRQGGNEQFF. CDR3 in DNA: TGTGCCAGCAGCTCCCGACAGGGTGGCAATGAGCAGTTCTTC.

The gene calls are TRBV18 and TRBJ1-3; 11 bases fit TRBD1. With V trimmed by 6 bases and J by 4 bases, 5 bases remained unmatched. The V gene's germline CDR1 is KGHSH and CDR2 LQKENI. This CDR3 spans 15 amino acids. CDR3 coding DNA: TGTGCCAGCTCGGGACAGGGGGAGCGCGGAAACACCATATATTTT. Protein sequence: CASSGQGERGNTIYF.

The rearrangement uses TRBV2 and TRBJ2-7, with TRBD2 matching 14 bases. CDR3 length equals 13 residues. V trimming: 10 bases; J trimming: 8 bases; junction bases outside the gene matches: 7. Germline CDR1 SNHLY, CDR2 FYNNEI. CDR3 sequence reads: CATLGTSGSQQYF. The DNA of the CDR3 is TGTGCCACCTTAGGGACTAGCGGGAGCCAGCAGTACTTC.

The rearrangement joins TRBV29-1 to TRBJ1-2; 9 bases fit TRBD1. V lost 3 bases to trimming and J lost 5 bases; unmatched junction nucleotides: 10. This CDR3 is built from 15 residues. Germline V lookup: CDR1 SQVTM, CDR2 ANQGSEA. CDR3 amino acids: CSVDAGQGPRYGYTF. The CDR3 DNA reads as TGCAGCGTTGATGCGGGACAGGGTCCCCGTTATGGCTACACCTTC.

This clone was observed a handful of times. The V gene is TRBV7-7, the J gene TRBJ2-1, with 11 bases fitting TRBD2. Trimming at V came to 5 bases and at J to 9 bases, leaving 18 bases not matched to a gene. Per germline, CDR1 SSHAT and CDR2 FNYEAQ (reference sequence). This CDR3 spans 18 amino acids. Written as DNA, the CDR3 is TGTGCCAGCAGCCGGACAGTGCCCTTAGCGGGAGGGCTGGGTGAGCAGTTCTTC. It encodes CASSRTVPLAGGLGEQFF.

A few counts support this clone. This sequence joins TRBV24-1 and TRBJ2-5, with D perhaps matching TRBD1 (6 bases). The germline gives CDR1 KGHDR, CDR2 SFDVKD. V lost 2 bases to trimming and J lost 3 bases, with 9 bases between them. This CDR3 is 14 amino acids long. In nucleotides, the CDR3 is TGTGCCACCAGTGATTATCAGGGGAAAGAGACCCAGTACTTC. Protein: CATSDYQGKETQYF.